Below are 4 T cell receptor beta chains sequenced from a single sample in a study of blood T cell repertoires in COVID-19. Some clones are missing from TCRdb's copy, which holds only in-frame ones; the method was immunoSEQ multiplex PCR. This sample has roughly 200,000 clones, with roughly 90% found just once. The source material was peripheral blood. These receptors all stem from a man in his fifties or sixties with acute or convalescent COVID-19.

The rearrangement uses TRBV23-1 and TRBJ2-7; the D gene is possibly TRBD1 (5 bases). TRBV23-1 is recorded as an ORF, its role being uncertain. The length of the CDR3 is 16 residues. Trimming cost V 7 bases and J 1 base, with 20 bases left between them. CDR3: CASKVLGQGSSYEQYF. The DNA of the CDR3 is TGCGCCAGCAAGGTACTCGGGCAGGGTTCGTCCTACGAGCAGTACTTC.

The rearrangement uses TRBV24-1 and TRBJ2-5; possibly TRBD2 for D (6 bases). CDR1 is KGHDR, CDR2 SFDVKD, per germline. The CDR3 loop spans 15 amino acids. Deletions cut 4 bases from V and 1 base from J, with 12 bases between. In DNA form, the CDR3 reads TGTGCCACCAGTGAGTTCGCGGGGCTCCAAGAGACCCAGTACTTC. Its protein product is CATSEFAGLQETQYF.

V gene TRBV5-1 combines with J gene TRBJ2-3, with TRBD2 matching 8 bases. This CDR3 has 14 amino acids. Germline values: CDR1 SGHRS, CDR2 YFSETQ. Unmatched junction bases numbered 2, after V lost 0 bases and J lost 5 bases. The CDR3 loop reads CASSLAGGRDTQYF. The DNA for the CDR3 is TGCGCCAGCAGCTTGGCGGGAGGGAGAGATACGCAGTATTTT.

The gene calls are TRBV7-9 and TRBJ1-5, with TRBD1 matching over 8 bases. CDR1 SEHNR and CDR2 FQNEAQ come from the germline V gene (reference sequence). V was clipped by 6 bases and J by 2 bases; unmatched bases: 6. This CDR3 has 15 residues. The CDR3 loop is CASSAGGPGNQPQHF. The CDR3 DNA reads TGTGCCAGCAGTGCAGGGGGCCCGGGCAATCAGCCCCAGCATTTT.